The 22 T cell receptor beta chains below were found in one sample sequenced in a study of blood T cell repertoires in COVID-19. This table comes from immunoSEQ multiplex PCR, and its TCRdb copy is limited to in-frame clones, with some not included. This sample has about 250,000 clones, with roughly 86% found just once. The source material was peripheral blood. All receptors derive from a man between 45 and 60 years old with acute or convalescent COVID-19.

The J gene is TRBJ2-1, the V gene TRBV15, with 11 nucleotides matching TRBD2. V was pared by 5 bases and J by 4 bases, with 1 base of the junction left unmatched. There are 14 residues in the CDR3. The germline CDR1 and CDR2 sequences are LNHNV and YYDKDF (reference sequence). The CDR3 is CATSGTSGYNEQFF. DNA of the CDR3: TGTGCCACCAGCGGGACTAGCGGATACAATGAGCAGTTCTTC.

CDR3: CASSQDQAGVGDGYTF. CDR3 DNA sequence: TGTGCCAGCAGCCAAGATCAGGCAGGGGTAGGAGATGGCTACACCTTC. The chain carries TRBV3-1 (or the pseudogene TRBV3-2) and TRBJ1-2, with D maybe TRBD1 (6 bases). The V and J ends lost 0 bases and 6 bases respectively, with 17 bases between them. The CDR3 sequence is 16 residues long. CDR1 LGHDT and CDR2 YNNKEL come from the germline V gene (reference sequence).

The CDR3 loop is CASRLSGTGVAHF. CDR3 in DNA: TGTGCCAGCAGGCTGTCCGGGACAGGGGTTGCGCATTTT. This chain connects TRBV6-5 to TRBJ1-5; 10 bases line up with TRBD1. The CDR3 has 13 residues. The germline V gene encodes CDR1 MNHEY and CDR2 SVGAGI. V was clipped by 6 bases and J by 15 bases; unmatched bases: 11.

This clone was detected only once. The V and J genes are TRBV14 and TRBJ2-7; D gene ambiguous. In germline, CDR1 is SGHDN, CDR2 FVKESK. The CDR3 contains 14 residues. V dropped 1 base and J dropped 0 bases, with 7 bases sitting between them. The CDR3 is CASSQVIGSYEQYF. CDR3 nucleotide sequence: TGTGCCAGCAGCCAAGTAATCGGCTCCTACGAGCAGTACTTC.

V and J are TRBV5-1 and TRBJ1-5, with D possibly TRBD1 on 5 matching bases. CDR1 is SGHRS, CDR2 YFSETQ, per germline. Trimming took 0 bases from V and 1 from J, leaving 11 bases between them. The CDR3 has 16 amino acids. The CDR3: CASSLVPQASNQPQHF. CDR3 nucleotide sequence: TGCGCCAGCAGCTTGGTCCCACAGGCCAGCAATCAGCCCCAGCATTTT.

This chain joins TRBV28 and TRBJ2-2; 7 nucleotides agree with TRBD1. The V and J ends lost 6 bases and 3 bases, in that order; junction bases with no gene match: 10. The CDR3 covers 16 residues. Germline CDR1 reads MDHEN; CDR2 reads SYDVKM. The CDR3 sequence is CASRVDRAWDTGELFF. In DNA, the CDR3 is TGTGCCAGCAGAGTAGACAGGGCCTGGGACACCGGGGAGCTGTTTTTT.

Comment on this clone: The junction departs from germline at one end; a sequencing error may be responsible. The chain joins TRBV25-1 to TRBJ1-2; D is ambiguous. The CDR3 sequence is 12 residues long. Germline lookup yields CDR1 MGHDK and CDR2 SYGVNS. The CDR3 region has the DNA TGTGTCAGCAGTGGGAGCAACTATGGCTACACCTTC. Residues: CVSSGSNYGYTF.

CDR3 nucleotide sequence: TGTGCCACCAGCAGAGATAGGCAGGGGACTACCAGCAATCAGCCCCAGCATTTT. It codes for CATSRDRQGTTSNQPQHF. The rearrangement links TRBV15 to TRBJ1-5; possible D gene TRBD1, 6 bases. CDR3 length: 18 residues. CDR1 and CDR2 from the germline V gene are LNHNV and YYDKDF (reference sequence). V lost 0 bases, J lost 1 base, and 16 bases lay in between.

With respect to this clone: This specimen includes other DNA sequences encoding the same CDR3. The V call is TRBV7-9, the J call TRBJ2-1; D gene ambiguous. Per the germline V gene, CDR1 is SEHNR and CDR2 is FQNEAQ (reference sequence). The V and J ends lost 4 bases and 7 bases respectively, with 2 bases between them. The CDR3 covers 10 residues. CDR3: CASSSNEQFF. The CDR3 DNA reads TGTGCCAGCAGCTCGAATGAGCAGTTCTTC.

CDR3 region: CASSATGLTWDEQFF. Here the CDR3 DNA reads TGTGCCAGCAGTGCGACAGGCCTTACTTGGGATGAGCAGTTCTTC. This chain connects TRBV28 to TRBJ2-1; D might be TRBD1 (6 bases). This CDR3 is built from 15 residues. V shed 5 bases and J shed 8 bases, with 19 bases lying between them. Germline loops: CDR1 MDHEN, CDR2 SYDVKM.

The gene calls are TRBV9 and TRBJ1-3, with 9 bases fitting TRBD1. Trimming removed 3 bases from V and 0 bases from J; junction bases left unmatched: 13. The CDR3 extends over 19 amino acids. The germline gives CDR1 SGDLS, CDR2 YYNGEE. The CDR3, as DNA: TGTGCCAGCAGCGCGACCTCGCGGCGGGACAGGGCCTCTGGAAACACCATATATTTT. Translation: CASSATSRRDRASGNTIYF.

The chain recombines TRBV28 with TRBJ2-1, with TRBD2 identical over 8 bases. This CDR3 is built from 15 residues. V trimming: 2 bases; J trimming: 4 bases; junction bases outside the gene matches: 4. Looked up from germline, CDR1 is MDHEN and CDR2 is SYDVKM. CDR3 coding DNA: TGTGCCAGCAGTTTAAGGCGGGAGGTTTACAATGAGCAGTTCTTC. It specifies CASSLRREVYNEQFF. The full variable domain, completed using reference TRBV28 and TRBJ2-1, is DVKVTQSSRYLVKRTGEKVFLECVQDMDHENMFWYRQDPGLGLRLIYFSYDVKMKEKGDIPEGYSVSREKKERFSLILESASTNQTSMYLCASSLRREVYNEQFFGPGTRLTVL.

Written as DNA, the CDR3 is TGTGCCAGCAGCTTATATCCGGTAACAGGCTCCTACGAGCAGTACTTC. Translating gives CASSLYPVTGSYEQYF. The V and J genes are TRBV11-1 and TRBJ2-7; D might be TRBD1 (5 bases). Germline CDR1 and CDR2: SGHAT and FQDESV (reference sequence). CDR3 length: 16 residues. Trimming stripped 2 bases from V and 0 bases from J, with 14 bases between.

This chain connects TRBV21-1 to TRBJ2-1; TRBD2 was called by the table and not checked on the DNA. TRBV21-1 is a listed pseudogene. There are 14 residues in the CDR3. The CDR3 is CASSRSLVFNEQFF. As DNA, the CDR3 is TGTGCCAGCAGCCGAAGCCTAGTTTTCAATGAGCAGTTCTTC.

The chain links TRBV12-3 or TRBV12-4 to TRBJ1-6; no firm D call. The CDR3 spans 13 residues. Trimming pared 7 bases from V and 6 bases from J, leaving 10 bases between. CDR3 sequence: CASTPRVNSPLHF. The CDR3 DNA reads TGTGCCAGCACGCCCCGGGTTAATTCACCCCTCCACTTT.

The CDR3 spells CASSVDWTTYEQYF. The CDR3 bases are TGTGCCAGCAGCGTAGACTGGACAACCTACGAGCAGTACTTC. The chain links TRBV9 to TRBJ2-7; D is possibly TRBD1 (5 bases). The CDR3 length is 14 residues. Per germline, CDR1 SGDLS and CDR2 YYNGEE. V was pared by 0 bases and J by 2 bases, with 9 bases between.

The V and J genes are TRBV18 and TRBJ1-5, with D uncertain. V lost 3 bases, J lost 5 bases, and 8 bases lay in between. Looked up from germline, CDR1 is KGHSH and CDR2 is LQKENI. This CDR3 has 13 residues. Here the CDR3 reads CASSPSTHQPQHF. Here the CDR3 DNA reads TGTGCCAGCTCACCCAGTACCCATCAGCCCCAGCATTTT.

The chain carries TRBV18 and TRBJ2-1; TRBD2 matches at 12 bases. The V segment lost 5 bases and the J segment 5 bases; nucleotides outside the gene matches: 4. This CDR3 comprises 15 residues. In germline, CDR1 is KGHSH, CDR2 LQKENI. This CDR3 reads CASSSGLAGNNEQFF. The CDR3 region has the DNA TGTGCCAGCTCATCGGGACTAGCGGGCAACAATGAGCAGTTCTTC.

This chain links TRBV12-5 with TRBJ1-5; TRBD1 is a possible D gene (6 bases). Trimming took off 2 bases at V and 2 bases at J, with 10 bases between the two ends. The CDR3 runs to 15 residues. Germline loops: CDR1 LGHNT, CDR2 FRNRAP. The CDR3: CASGLTGTGNQPQHF. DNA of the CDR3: TGTGCTAGTGGTTTGACAGGGACGGGCAATCAGCCCCAGCATTTT.

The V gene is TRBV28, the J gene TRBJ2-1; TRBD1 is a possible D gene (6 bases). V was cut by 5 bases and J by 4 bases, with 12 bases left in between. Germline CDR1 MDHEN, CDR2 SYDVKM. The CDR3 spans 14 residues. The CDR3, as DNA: TGTGCCAGCAGTCACACACAGGGATACAATGAGCAGTTCTTC. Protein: CASSHTQGYNEQFF.

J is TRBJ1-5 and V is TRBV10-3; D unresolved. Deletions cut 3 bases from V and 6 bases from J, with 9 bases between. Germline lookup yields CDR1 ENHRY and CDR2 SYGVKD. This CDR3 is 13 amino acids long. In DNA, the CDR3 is TGTGCCATCAGTGATTCCGGGTCTCAGCCCCAGCATTTT. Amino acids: CAISDSGSQPQHF.

In DNA, the CDR3 is TGTGCCAGCAGCCCACCGGGGGGCGGGAGGCTCGAGCAGTACTTC. The encoded protein is CASSPPGGGRLEQYF. The genes are TRBV5-4 and TRBJ2-7; 8 bases agree with TRBD2. This CDR3 region has 15 residues. Trimming at V came to 4 bases and at J to 6 bases, leaving 12 bases not matched to a gene. The germline V gene encodes CDR1 SGHNT and CDR2 YYREEE (reference sequence). Full variable domain (missing parts from reference TRBV5-4 and TRBJ2-7): ETGVTQSPTHLIKTRGQQVTLRCSSQSGHNTVSWYQQALGQGPQFIFQYYREEENGRGNFPPRFSGLQFPNYSSELNVNALELDDSALYLCASSPPGGGRLEQYFGPGTRLTVT.